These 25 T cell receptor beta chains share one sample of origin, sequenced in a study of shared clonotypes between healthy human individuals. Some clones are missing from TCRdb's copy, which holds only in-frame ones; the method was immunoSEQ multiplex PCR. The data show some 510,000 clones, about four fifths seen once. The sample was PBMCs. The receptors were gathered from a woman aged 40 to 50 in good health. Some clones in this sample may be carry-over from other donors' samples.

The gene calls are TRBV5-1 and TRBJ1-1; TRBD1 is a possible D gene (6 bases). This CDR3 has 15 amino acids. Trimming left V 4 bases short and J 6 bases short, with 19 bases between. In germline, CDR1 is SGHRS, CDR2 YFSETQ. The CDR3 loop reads CASSRGAGGESEAFF. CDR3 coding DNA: TGCGCCAGCAGCCGAGGGGCCGGGGGCGAGTCTGAAGCTTTCTTT.

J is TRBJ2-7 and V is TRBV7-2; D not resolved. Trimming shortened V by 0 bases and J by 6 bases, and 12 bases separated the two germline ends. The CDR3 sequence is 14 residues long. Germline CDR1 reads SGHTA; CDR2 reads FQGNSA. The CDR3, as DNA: TGTGCCAGCAGCTTAGCGTCGCAGAGTTTCGAGCAGTACTTC. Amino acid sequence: CASSLASQSFEQYF.

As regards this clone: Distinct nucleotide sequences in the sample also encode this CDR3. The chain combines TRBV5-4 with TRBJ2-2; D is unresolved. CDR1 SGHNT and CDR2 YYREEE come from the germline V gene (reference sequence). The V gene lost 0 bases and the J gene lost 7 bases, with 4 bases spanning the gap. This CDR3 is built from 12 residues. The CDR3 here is CASSLVVGELFF. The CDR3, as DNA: TGTGCCAGCAGCTTGGTGGTCGGGGAGCTGTTTTTT.

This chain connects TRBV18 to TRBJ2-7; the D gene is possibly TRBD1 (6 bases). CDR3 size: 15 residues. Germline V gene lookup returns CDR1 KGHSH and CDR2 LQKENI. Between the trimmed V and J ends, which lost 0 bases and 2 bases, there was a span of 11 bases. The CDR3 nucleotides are TGTGCCAGCTCACCACCCGGCAGGGGTACCTACGAGCAGTACTTC. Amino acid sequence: CASSPPGRGTYEQYF.

CDR3: CASSLETASTEAFF. CDR3 nucleotides: TGTGCCAGCAGCTTAGAAACGGCGAGCACTGAAGCTTTCTTT. The chain links TRBV7-8 to TRBJ1-1; no clear D gene. The germline V gene has CDR1 SGHVS and CDR2 FQNEAQ. This CDR3 has 14 residues. V shed 1 base and J shed 4 bases, with 10 bases lying between them.

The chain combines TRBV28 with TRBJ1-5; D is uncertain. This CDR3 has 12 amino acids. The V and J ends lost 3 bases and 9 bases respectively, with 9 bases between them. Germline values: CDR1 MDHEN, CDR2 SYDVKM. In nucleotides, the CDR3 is TGTGCCAGCAGTTTCCGTACCATGCCCCAGCATTTT. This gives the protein CASSFRTMPQHF.

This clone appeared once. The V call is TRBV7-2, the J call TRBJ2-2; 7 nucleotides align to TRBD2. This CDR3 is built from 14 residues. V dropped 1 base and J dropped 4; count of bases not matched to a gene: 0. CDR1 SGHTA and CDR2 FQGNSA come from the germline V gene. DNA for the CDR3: TGTGCCAGCAGCTTAGGGGGGGGCACCGGGGAGCTGTTTTTT. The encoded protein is CASSLGGGTGELFF. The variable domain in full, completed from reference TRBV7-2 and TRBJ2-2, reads GAGVSQSPSNKVTEKGKDVELRCDPISGHTALYWYRQSLGQGLEFLIYFQGNSAPDKSGLPSDRFSAERTGGSVSTLTIQRTQQEDSAVYLCASSLGGGTGELFFGEGSRLTVL.

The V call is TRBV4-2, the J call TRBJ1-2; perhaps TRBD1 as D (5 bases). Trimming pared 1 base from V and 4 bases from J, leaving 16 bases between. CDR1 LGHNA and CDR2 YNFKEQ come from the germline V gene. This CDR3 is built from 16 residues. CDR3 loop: CASSQVLGGTPYGYTF. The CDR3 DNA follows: TGTGCCAGCAGCCAAGTTCTAGGAGGGACTCCCTATGGCTACACCTTC.

The DNA for the CDR3 is TGTGCCAGCAGTTTATTCCCCGGACCATACGAGCAGTACTTC. Protein sequence: CASSLFPGPYEQYF. This chain links TRBV28 with TRBJ2-7; D call uncertain. The V end was cut by 1 base, the J end by 4 bases, with 11 bases between. The germline V gene encodes CDR1 MDHEN and CDR2 SYDVKM. The CDR3 totals 14 residues.

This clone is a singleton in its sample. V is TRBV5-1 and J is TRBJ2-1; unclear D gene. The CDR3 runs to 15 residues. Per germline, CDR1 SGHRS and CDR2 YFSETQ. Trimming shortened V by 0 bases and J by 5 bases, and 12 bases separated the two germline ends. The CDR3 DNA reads TGCGCCAGCAGCTTGGCGTCGCCCCGACACAATGAGCAGTTCTTC. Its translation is CASSLASPRHNEQFF. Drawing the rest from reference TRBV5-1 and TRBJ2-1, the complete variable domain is KAGVTQTPRYLIKTRGQQVTLSCSPISGHRSVSWYQQTPGQGLQFLFEYFSETQRNKGNFPGRFSGRQFSNSRSEMNVSTLELGDSALYLCASSLASPRHNEQFFGPGTRLTVL.

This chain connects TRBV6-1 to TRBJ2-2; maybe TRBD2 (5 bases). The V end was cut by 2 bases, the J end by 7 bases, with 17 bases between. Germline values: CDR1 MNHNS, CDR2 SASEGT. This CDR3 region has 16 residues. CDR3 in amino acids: CASSEYLPSFGGELFF. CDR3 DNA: TGTGCCAGCAGTGAATATTTGCCTAGCTTCGGCGGGGAGCTGTTTTTT.

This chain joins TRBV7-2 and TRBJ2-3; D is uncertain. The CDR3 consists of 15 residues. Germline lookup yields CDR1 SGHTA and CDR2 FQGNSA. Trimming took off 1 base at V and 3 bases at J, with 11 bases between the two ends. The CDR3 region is CASSLVFGMTDTQYF. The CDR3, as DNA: TGTGCCAGCAGCTTAGTGTTTGGGATGACAGATACGCAGTATTTT.

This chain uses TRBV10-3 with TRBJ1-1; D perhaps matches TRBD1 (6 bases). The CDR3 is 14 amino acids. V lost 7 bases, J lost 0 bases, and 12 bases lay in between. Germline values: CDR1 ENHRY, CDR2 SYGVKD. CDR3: CAIKEDSLNTEAFF. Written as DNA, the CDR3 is TGTGCCATCAAAGAGGACAGCCTGAACACTGAAGCTTTCTTT.

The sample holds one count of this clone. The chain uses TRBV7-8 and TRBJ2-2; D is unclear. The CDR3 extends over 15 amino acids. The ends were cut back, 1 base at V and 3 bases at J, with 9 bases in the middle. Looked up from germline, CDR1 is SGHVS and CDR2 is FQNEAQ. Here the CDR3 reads CASSLVTGYTGELFF. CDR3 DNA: TGTGCCAGCAGCTTAGTGACCGGTTACACCGGGGAGCTGTTTTTT.

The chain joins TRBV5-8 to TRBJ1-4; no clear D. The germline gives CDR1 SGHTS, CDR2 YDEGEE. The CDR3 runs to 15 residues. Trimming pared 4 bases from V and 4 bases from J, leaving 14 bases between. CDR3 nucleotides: TGTGCCAGCAGCCCCATCGTGTCCAATAATGAAAAACTGTTTTTT. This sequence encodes CASSPIVSNNEKLFF. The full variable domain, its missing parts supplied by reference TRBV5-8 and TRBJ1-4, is EAGVTQSPTHLIKTRGQQATLRCSPISGHTSVYWYQQALGLGLQFLLWYDEGEERNRGNFPPRFSGRQFPNYSSELNVNALELEDSALYLCASSPIVSNNEKLFFGSGTQLSVL.

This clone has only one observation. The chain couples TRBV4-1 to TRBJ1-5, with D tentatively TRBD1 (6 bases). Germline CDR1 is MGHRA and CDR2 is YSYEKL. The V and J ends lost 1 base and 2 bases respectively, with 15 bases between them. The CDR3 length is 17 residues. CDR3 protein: CASSQVRGLLRNQPQHF. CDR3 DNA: TGCGCCAGCAGCCAAGTCAGGGGTCTTCTTCGCAATCAGCCCCAGCATTTT.

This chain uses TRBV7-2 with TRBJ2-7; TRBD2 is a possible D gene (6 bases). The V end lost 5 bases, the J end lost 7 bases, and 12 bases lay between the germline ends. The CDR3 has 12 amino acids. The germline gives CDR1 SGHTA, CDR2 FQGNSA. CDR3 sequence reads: CASSRYGGEQYF. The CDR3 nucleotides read TGTGCCAGCAGCCGCTATGGGGGGGAGCAGTACTTC.

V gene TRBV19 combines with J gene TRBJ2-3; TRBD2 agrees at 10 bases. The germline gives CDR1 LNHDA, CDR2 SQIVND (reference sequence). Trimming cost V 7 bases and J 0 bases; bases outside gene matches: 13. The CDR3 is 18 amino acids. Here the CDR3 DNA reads TGTGCCAGTACCCCAGGGATCGCTAGCGGGAGAAGCACAGATACGCAGTATTTT. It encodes CASTPGIASGRSTDTQYF.

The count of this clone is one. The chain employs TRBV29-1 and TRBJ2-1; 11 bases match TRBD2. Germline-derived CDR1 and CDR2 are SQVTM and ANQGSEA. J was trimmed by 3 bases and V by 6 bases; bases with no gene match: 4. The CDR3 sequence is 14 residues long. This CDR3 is CSVAGLADYNEQFF. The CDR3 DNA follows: TGCAGCGTCGCGGGACTAGCGGACTACAATGAGCAGTTCTTC.

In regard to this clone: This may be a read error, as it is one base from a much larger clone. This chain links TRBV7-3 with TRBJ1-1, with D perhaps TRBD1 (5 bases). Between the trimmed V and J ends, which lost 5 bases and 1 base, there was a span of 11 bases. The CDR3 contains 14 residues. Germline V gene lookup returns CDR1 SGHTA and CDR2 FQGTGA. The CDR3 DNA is TGTGCCAGCAGCATCGGGACGGCGAACACTGAAGCTTTCTTT. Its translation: CASSIGTANTEAFF.

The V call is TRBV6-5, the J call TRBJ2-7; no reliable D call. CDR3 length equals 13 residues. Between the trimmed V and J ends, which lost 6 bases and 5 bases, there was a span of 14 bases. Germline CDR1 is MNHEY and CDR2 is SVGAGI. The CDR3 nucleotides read TGTGCCAGCAGCCCCGGGCTTAGCAACGAGCAGTACTTC. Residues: CASSPGLSNEQYF.

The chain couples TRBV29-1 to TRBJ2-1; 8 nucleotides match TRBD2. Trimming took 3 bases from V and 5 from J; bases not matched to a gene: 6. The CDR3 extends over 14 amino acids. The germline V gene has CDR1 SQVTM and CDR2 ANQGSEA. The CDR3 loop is CSVDPGLANNEQFF. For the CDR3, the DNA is TGCAGCGTTGATCCAGGACTAGCAAACAATGAGCAGTTCTTC.

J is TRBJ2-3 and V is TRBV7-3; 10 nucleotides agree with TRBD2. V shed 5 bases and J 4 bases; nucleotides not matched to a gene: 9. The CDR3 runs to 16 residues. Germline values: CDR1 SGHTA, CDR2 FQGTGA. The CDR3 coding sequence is TGTGCCAGCAGCCGGGGGGTGCTAGCGGGAGCAGATACGCAGTATTTT. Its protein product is CASSRGVLAGADTQYF.

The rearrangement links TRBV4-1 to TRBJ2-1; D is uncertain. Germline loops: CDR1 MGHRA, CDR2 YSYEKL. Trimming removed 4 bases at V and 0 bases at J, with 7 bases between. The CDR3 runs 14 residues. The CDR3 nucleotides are TGCGCCAGCAGCCCCGGGTCCTCCTACAATGAGCAGTTCTTC. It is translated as CASSPGSSYNEQFF.

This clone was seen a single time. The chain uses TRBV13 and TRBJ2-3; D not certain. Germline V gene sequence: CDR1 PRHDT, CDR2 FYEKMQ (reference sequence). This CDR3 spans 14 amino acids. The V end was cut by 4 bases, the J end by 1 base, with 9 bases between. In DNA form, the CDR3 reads TGTGCCAGCAGCTACGTTCTACGCACAGATACGCAGTATTTT. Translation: CASSYVLRTDTQYF.